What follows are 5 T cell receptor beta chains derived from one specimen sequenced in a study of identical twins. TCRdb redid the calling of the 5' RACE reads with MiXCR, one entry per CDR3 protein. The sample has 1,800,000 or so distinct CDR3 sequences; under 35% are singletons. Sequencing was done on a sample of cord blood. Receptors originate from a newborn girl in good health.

CDR3 amino acids: CASSPRTGTLAKNIQYF. The CDR3 DNA follows: TGTGCCAGCAGCCCCCGGACCGGGACACTAGCCAAAAACATTCAGTACTTC. This chain links TRBV9 with TRBJ2-4, with D possibly being TRBD1 (6 bases). Germline V CDR1 and CDR2: SGDLS, YYNGEE. CDR3 length: 17 amino acids. V lost 4 bases to trimming and J lost 0 bases, with 17 bases between them.

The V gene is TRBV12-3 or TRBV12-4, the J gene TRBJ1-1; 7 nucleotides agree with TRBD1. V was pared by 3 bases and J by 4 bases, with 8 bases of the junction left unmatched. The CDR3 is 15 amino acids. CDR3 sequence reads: CASSFRLDRATEAFF. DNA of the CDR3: TGTGCCAGCAGTTTTCGACTCGACAGGGCCACTGAAGCTTTCTTT.

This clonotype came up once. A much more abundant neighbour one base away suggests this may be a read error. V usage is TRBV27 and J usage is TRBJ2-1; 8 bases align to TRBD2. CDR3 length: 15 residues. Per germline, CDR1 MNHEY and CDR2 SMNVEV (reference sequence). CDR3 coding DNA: TGTGCCAGCAGTTTAAGACTAGCGTCCTACAATGAGCAGTTATTC. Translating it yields CASSLRLASYNEQLF.

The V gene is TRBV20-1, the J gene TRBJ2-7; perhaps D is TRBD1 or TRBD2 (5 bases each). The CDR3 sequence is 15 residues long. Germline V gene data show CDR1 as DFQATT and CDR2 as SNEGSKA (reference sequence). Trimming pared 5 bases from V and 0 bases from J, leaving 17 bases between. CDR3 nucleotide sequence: TGCAGTGCTTTCATCCGGGGCAGCAGCTCCTACGAGCAGTACTTC. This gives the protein CSAFIRGSSSYEQYF.

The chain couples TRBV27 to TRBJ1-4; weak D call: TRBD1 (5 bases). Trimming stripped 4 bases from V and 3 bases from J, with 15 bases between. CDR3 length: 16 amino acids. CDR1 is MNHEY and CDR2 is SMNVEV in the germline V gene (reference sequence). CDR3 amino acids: CASSSSPGGANEKLFF. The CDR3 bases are TGTGCCAGCAGTTCCAGCCCGGGGGGAGCTAATGAAAAACTGTTTTTT.